One T cell receptor (beta chain) is described in this entry. No cognate antigen has been identified for it. No much larger clone is present one base from it, and per-base qualities are unavailable. The record originates from a study of blood T cell repertoires in COVID-19 (dated by TCRdb to about 2020). Background on the whole study: Collaborator samples came from the United States, Italy and Spain and covered acute and convalescent phases of COVID-19. The prospective study material was composed of cDNA or gDNA derived from T cells, B-cell-depleted T cells, or PBMCs. The dataset comprised deeply sampled blood TCRbeta repertoires from subjects exposed to, actively infected with, or recovered from COVID-19. The repertoires were made available in a free public database intended to serve as a resource for research on the immune response to SARS-CoV-2. The samples were drawn from the first 160 participants of the ongoing ImmuneRACE study and from 950 to 1,500 subjects provided by 6 global collaborators. Sample metadata almost always included a de-identified subject ID, COVID-19 status, age in years and sex. Where available, HLA class I and class II types were taken from metadata supplied by the sample provider and were not determined by assay-based typing.

Whole blood was collected in K2EDTA tubes by collaborating institutions according to the institutions' own protocols. For TCRbeta analysis, collaborators shipped samples as frozen whole blood, isolated PBMCs, or DNA extracted from either of those sample types. TCRbeta CDR3 regions were amplified from genomic DNA using the immunoSEQ Assay, a bias-controlled multiplex PCR. The source study handled its data this way. Nucleated cell counts per sample were estimated from amplification of reference gene primers within the assay. Sequence reads were collapsed and filtered to measure the absolute abundance of every unique TCRbeta CDR3 rearrangement. For each sample, productive Simpson clonality was calculated by taking the square root of Simpson's diversity index across productive rearrangements. This immuneACCESS table, as held by TCRdb, lists in-frame sequences with V and J called but not all clones. Of the missing ones, under half trace to an unresolved V gene in checked studies; the others have no known cause. That table is the source of V, J and clone size, and D and trimming were worked out from the DNA. The sample data list about 380,000 clones, and 90% of these were observed just once. The ten largest clones represent 6.5% to 7% of the sample.

Overall results and qualifications from the work: How much clinical and demographic metadata was included differed by source and by participant, and the metadata was provided uncurated.

Reading the germline V gene gives CDR1 SGDLS and CDR2 YYNGEE. From its cysteine to its phenylalanine, the CDR3 spans 13 amino acids. Only CDR3 DNA is held: 39 bases, read in frame from base 1. V is cut by 0 bases and J by 6 bases, and the space between the germline ends is 7 bases. The chain was built from TRBV9 and TRBJ1-3; D gene: possibly TRBD1, on 6 matching bases. Sequenced: peripheral blood. The sequence was collected from a man aged 18-30 years with active or convalescent COVID-19. In nucleotides, the sequence is TGTGCCAGCAGCGTAGGACAGGCAAACACCATATATTTT. It translates as CASSVGQANTIYF. Extended through the reference TRBV9 and TRBJ1-3 proteins, this CDR3 yields the full variable domain: DSGVTQTPKHLITATGQRVTLRCSPRSGDLSVYWYQQSLDQGLQFLIQYYNGEERAKGNILERFSAQQFPDLHSELNLSSLELGDSALYFCASSVGQANTIYFGEGSWLTVV.